The source of this T cell receptor beta chain is a study of breast tumors, draining lymph nodes, adjacent tissues (TCRdb year 2016). About the full investigation: TCR beta repertoires were compared across tumor, adjacent nontumor tissue and axillary lymph nodes obtained from breast cancer patients. The study aimed to assess the relationships and possible T-cell exchange between tumor, surrounding tissue and draining lymph node repertoires in human breast cancer. General findings and caveats noted by the study authors: T-cell repertoire diversity in tumors was found to be lower than in lymph nodes but higher than in nontumor tissue, and preferential V and J gene usage was observed. The study presented the conclusion that tumor T cells originate in lymph nodes as consistent with a hypothesis, not as something directly demonstrated. In luminal-like breast cancer, tumor and nontumor tissue repertoires resembled each other significantly more than in basal-like breast cancer. The data were judged consistent with most tumor T cells deriving from the lymph node and then expanding within tumor tissue.

Adjacent samples were composed of nontumor breast tissue surrounding the tumor. V loses 3 bases of germline sequence and J loses 1 base, and the interval between the two ends is 11 bases. From the cysteine through the phenylalanine, the CDR3 covers 15 amino acids. Of the read, only the CDR3 DNA is kept; its 45 bases are in frame from base 1. CDR1 and CDR2 are drawn from the germline V gene: SGHTA, FQGTGA. Worth noting for this clonotype: The antigen this receptor binds is unknown. Base qualities are not recorded, but no much larger clone differs from it by a single base.

Reads for this sample came from an Illumina HiSeq 2000. Multiplex PCR amplification was used to generate the TCR beta chain libraries. The amplified TCR beta chain products were analyzed by high-throughput sequencing. TCRdb trimmed the raw reads at Q25, called clones with MiXCR and kept productive beta chains. Every CDR3 protein is listed once, alongside the most common genes and DNA of its rows. The sample table records approximately 15,000 distinct CDR3 sequences; roughly 60% of these occur just once. The top ten clones comprise approximately 20% of the sample. The chain uses TRBV7-3 and TRBJ2-3, with TRBD2 as a weak D call on 5 bases. The sequenced material came from tumor-adjacent breast tissue. The TCR was taken from a female donor with breast cancer. Some clones in this sample may be carry-over from other donors' samples. The CDR3 reads as follows: CASSLLGSRTDTQYF. The DNA reads TGTGCCAGCAGCTTGCTGGGGAGCCGCACAGATACGCAGTATTTT.